Described below is a single T cell receptor beta chain sequence and its context. As yet, its antigen is unknown. Each CDR3 protein gets one entry after TCRdb re-called the 5' RACE reads with MiXCR. The table shows a few hundred thousand distinct CDR3 sequences, with roughly 21% occurring only once. This CDR3 region has 17 residues. Germline V gene sequence: CDR1 LGHNA, CDR2 YNFKEQ. The V gene end was trimmed by 0 bases and the J gene end by 0 bases; junction bases not matched to a gene: 3. This entry comes from a study of T-cell memory formation after mild COVID-19. Points from the study as a whole: The authors did not confirm SARS-CoV-2 specificity of second-wave clones peaking day 37. Day 15 to 85 contracting clones showed balanced CD4/CD8; day 15 to 37 expanders favored CD4+. In pre-infection memory, a portion of responding clones appeared, which suggested that cross-reactive memory joined.

The sample taken for sequencing was PBMCs or a T cell subset sorted from them (not recorded which). This sequence originates from an adult woman who had mild COVID-19 (a few samples of this study predate the infection). Cell type and time point are not known. V is TRBV4-2 and J is TRBJ2-2; 8 nucleotides agree with TRBD2. The CDR3 is CASSQDSGVPNTGELFF. In DNA, the CDR3 is TGTGCCAGCAGCCAAGATAGCGGGGTTCCGAACACCGGGGAGCTGTTTTTT.